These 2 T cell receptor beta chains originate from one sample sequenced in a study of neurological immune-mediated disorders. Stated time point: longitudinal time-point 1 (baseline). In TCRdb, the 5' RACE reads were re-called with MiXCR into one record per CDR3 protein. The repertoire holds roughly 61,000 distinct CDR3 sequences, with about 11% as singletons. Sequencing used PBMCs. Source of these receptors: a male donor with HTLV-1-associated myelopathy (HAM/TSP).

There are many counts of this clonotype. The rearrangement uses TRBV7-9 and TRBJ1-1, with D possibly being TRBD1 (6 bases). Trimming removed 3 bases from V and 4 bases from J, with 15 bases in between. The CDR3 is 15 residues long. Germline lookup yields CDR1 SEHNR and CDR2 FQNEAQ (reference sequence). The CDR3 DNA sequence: TGTGCCAGCAGCTTGGGTGACAGGTCGGTCACTGAAGCTTTCTTT. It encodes CASSLGDRSVTEAFF.

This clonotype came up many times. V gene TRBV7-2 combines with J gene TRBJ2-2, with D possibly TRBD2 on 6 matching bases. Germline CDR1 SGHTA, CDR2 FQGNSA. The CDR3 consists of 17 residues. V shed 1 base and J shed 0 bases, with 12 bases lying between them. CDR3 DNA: TGTGCCAGCAGCTTAGTCGCGGGAAGCTCGAACACCGGGGAGCTGTTTTTT. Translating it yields CASSLVAGSSNTGELFF.